The 3 T cell receptor beta chains given below trace back to one sample, sequenced in a study of T-cell reconstitution after alpha-beta-depleted transplantation in children. The TCRbeta library incorporated unique molecular identifiers. TCRdb passed the PCR reads through MiXCR, listing each CDR3 protein once. The data show about 580,000 distinct CDR3 sequences, around 23% seen once. Sample: PBMCs, mostly from graft donor cells, taken 360 days after TCRalphabeta/CD19-depleted stem cell transplant. The receptors originated from a boy younger than two who had a stem cell transplant for acute myeloid leukemia, so the T cells may come from the graft donor.

This sequence joins TRBV7-2 and TRBJ1-4; D is unclear. V shed 1 base and J shed 0 bases, with 6 bases lying between them. Looked up from germline, CDR1 is SGHTA and CDR2 is FQGNSA. This CDR3 region has 15 residues. The CDR3 DNA is TGTGCCAGCAGCTTAGGATCCTCAACTAATGAAAAACTGTTTTTT. Translated: CASSLGSSTNEKLFF.

This clonotype was observed at least ten times. The V gene is TRBV29-1, the J gene TRBJ2-2; unclear D gene. The germline gives CDR1 SQVTM, CDR2 ANQGSEA. Trimming removed 7 bases from V and 1 base from J, with 13 bases in between. The length of the CDR3 is 14 residues. DNA for the CDR3: TGCAGCGGCCGGCCCCCCGGGAACACCGGGGAGCTGTTTTTT. This gives the protein CSGRPPGNTGELFF.

Only a few counts were recorded for this clonotype. The gene calls are TRBV20-1 and TRBJ2-5, with D possibly matching TRBD1 (7 bases). V was shortened by 1 base and J by 1 base, with 10 bases between the two germline ends. The CDR3 covers 14 residues. Germline V gene lookup returns CDR1 DFQATT and CDR2 SNEGSKA (reference sequence). Written as DNA, the CDR3 is TGCAGTGCTAGAGGCCAGGGGGGCCAAGAGACCCAGTACTTC. As protein: CSARGQGGQETQYF.